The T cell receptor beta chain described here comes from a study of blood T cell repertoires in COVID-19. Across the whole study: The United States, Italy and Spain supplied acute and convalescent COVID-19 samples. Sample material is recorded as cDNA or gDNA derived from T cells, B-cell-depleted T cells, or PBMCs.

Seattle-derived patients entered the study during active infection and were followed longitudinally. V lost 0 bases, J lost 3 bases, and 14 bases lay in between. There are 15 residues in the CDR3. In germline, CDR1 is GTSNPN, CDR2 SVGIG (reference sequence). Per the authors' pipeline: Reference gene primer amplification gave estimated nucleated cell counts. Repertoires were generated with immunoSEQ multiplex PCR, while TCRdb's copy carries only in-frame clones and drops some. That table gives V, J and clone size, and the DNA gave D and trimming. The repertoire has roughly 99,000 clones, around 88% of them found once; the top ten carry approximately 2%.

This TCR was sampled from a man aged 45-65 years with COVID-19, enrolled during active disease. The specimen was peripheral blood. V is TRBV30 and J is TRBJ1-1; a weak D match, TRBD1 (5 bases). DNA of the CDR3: TGTGCCTGGAGTGTACTGGGAGGGGCGGACACTGAAGCTTTCTTT. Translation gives CAWSVLGGADTEAFF.